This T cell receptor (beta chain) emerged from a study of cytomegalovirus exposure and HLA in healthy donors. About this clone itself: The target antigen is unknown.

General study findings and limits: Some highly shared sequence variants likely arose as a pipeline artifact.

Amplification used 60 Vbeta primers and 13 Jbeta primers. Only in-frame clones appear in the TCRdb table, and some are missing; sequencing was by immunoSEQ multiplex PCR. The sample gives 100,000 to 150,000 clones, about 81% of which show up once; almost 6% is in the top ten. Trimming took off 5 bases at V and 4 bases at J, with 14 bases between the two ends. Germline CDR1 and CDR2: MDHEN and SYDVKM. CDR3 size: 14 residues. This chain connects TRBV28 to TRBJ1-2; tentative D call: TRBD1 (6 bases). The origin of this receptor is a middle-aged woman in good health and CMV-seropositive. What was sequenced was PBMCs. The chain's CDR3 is CASSGQRRIYGYTF. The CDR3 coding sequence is TGTGCCAGCAGTGGACAGCGAAGGATCTATGGCTACACCTTC.